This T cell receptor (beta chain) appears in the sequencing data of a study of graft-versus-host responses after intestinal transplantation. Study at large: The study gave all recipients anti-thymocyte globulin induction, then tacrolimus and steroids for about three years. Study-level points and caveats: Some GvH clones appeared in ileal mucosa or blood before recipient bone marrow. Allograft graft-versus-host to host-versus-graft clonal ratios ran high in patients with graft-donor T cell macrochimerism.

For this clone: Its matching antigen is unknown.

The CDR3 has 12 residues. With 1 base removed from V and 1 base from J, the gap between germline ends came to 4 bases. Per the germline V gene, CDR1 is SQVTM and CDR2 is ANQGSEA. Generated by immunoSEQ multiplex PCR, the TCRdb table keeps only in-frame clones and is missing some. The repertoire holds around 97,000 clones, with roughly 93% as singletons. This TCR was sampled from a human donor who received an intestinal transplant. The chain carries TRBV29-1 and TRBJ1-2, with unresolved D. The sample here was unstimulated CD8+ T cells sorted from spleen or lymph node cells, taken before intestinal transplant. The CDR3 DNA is TGCAGCGTTGAAGTCCATAACTATGGCTACACCTTC. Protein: CSVEVHNYGYTF.